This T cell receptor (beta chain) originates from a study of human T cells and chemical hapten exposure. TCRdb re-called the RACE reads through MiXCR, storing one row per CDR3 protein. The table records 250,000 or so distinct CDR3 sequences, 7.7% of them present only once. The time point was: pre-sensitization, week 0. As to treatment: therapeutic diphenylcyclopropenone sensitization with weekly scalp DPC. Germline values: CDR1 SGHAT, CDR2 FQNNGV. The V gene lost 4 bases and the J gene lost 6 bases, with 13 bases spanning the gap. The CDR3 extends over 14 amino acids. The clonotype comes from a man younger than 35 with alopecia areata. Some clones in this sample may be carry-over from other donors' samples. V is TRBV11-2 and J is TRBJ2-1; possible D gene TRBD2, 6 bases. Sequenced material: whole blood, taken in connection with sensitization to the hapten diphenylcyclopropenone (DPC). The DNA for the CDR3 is TGTGCCAGCAGCTGGGGGGTCTCAAGCAATGAGCAGTTCTTC. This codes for CASSWGVSSNEQFF.